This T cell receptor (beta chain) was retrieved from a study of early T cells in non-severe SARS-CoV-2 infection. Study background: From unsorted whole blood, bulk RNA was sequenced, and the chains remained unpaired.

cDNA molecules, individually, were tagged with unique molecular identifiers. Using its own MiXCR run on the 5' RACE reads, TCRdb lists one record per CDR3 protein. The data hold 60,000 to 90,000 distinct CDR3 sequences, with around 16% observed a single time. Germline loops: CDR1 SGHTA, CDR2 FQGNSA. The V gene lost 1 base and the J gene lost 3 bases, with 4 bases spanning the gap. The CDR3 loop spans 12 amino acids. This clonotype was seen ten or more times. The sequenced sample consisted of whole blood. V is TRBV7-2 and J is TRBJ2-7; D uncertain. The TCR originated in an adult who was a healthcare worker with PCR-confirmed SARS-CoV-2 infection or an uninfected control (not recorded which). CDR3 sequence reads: CASSLDLYEQYF. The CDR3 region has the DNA TGTGCCAGCAGCTTAGATCTCTACGAGCAGTACTTC. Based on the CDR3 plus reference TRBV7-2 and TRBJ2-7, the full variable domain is GAGVSQSPSNKVTEKGKDVELRCDPISGHTALYWYRQSLGQGLEFLIYFQGNSAPDKSGLPSDRFSAERTGGSVSTLTIQRTQQEDSAVYLCASSLDLYEQYFGPGTRLTVT.